What follows are 15 T cell receptor beta chains derived from one specimen sequenced in a study of OX40 agonist ivuxolimab in advanced cancers. Library creation used the immunoSEQ multiplex PCR assay. TCRdb stores this immuneACCESS table with in-frame sequences only. Part of the clones is absent; in the studies checked, under half of the shortfall reflects unresolved V genes, and no reason is known for the rest. The sample table records just over 45,000 clones; roughly 94% of these occur just once. The ten largest clones add up to 11% of the sample. The material sequenced was CD4+ or CD8+ T cells sorted from blood, taken in a trial of the OX40 agonist ivuxolimab. These receptor sequences come from an adult with an advanced solid tumor such as melanoma, head and neck, liver or kidney cancer.

This rearrangement joins TRBV9 to TRBJ1-1, with a weak D call TRBD1 (5 bases). CDR1 and CDR2 from the germline V gene are SGDLS and YYNGEE. The length of the CDR3 is 14 residues. V lost 2 bases and J lost 4, with 12 bases in between. The CDR3 bases are TGTGCCAGCAGCGTTGCTTGGGGGAGCACTGAAGCTTTCTTT. Residues: CASSVAWGSTEAFF.

The chain employs TRBV7-9 and TRBJ1-1; no firm D call. In germline, CDR1 is SEHNR, CDR2 FQNEAQ (reference sequence). V lost 1 base, J lost 4 bases, and 4 bases lay in between. This CDR3 is built from 12 residues. CDR3 loop: CASSLVVTEAFF. The CDR3 bases are TGTGCCAGCAGCTTAGTGGTCACTGAAGCTTTCTTT. Filled out from reference TRBV7-9 and TRBJ1-1, the complete variable domain reads DTGVSQNPRHKITKRGQNVTFRCDPISEHNRLYWYRQTLGQGPEFLTYFQNEAQLEKSRLLSDRFSAERPKGSFSTLEIQRTEQGDSAMYLCASSLVVTEAFFGQGTRLTVV.

J is TRBJ2-1 and V is TRBV14; 12 nucleotides line up with TRBD2. The germline gives CDR1 SGHDN, CDR2 FVKESK. V was clipped by 3 bases and J by 11 bases; unmatched bases: 17. The CDR3 consists of 18 residues. The CDR3 DNA is TGTGCCAGCAGCCATAAGCCCGGACTAGCGGGACCCCGGGGTCAGCAGTTCTTC. Translation gives CASSHKPGLAGPRGQQFF.

This chain connects TRBV10-2 to TRBJ2-3; possible D gene TRBD2, 5 bases. The CDR3 length is 15 residues. Germline assignment: CDR1 WSHSY and CDR2 SAAADI. V was trimmed by 1 base and J by 1 base, leaving 9 bases between them. The CDR3 protein is CASSELGGRTDTQYF. The CDR3 bases are TGCGCCAGCAGTGAGTTGGGCGGGCGCACAGATACGCAGTATTTT.

The DNA for the CDR3 is TGTGCCAGCAGAGAGGACAGGAGCTATGGCTACACCTTC. Translating gives CASREDRSYGYTF. The chain uses TRBV5-5 and TRBJ1-2; 7 nucleotides agree with TRBD1. With 5 bases clipped from V and 4 bases from J, the junction kept 5 bases outside the gene matches. CDR1 SGHKS and CDR2 YYEKEE come from the germline V gene (reference sequence). The CDR3 has 13 residues.

The chain employs TRBV27 and TRBJ1-1; the D gene is possibly TRBD1 (5 bases). The CDR3 loop spans 11 amino acids. Trimming stripped 10 bases from V and 0 bases from J, with 6 bases between. Germline loops: CDR1 MNHEY, CDR2 SMNVEV (reference sequence). CDR3 bases: TGTGCCACCAGGGTGAACACTGAAGCTTTCTTT. Amino acid sequence: CATRVNTEAFF.

The chain has TRBV5-6 and TRBJ2-7; TRBD2 is a possible D gene (6 bases). The germline V gene encodes CDR1 SGHDT and CDR2 YYEEEE. The ends were cut back, 0 bases at V and 3 bases at J, with 10 bases in the middle. This CDR3 has 14 residues. CDR3 DNA: TGTGCCAGCAGCTTGGGTATCGGGGGCTACGAGCAGTACTTC. Its translation is CASSLGIGGYEQYF.

This chain links TRBV15 with TRBJ1-5; the D gene is possibly TRBD1 (5 bases). The CDR3 length is 13 residues. CDR1 is LNHNV and CDR2 is YYDKDF in the germline V gene (reference sequence). V lost 0 bases and J 7 bases, leaving 7 bases between the germline ends. The CDR3: CATSRDQGQPQHF. The CDR3 DNA is TGTGCCACCAGCAGAGATCAGGGACAGCCCCAGCATTTT. Supplemented by reference TRBV15 and TRBJ1-5, the full variable domain reads DAMVIQNPRYQVTQFGKPVTLSCSQTLNHNVMYWYQQKSSQAPKLLFHYYDKDFNNEADTPDNFQSRRPNTSFCFLDIRSPGLGDTAMYLCATSRDQGQPQHFGDGTRLSIL.

This chain joins TRBV19 and TRBJ2-7, with 9 positions matching TRBD2. The germline V gene encodes CDR1 LNHDA and CDR2 SQIVND (reference sequence). The CDR3 runs 15 residues. Trimming removed 1 base from V and 1 base from J; junction bases left unmatched: 2. CDR3 in DNA: TGTGCCAGTAGTATAGGTAGCGGGGGTTCCTACGAGCAGTACTTC. It specifies CASSIGSGGSYEQYF.

V is TRBV27 and J is TRBJ2-2, with 8 bases fitting TRBD2. V gave up 1 base and J gave up 8 bases; unmatched junction bases: 3. The CDR3 length is 14 residues. Germline V gene data show CDR1 as MNHEY and CDR2 as SMNVEV (reference sequence). The CDR3 coding sequence is TGTGCCAGCAGTTTATATAGCGGGACTGGGGAGCTGTTTTTT. Amino acid sequence: CASSLYSGTGELFF.

The J gene is TRBJ2-1, the V gene TRBV4-3; D possibly corresponds to TRBD1 (6 bases). The CDR3 covers 17 residues. Trimming took 0 bases from V and 9 from J, leaving 21 bases between them. Germline V gene sequence: CDR1 LGHNA, CDR2 YSLEER. In DNA form, the CDR3 reads TGCGCCAGCAGCCAAGATGAGGTTACAGGGAGTCCTAGTGAGCAGTTCTTC. It encodes CASSQDEVTGSPSEQFF.

This chain uses TRBV13 with TRBJ2-1; D may correspond to TRBD1 or TRBD2 (6 bases each). The ends were cut back, 1 base at V and 4 bases at J, with 14 bases in the middle. Germline V gives CDR1 PRHDT, CDR2 FYEKMQ (reference sequence). The CDR3 runs to 16 residues. The DNA for the CDR3 is TGTGCCAGCAGCTTAGTAGGGGGGCTGAGATACAATGAGCAGTTCTTC. Translation gives CASSLVGGLRYNEQFF.

The CDR3 protein is CASSLSSSGNEQFF. CDR3 nucleotides: TGTGCCAGCAGCTTATCCTCCTCGGGCAATGAGCAGTTCTTC. This chain connects TRBV7-9 to TRBJ2-1; D unclear. The V gene lost 2 bases and the J gene lost 6 bases, with 11 bases spanning the gap. Germline V lookup: CDR1 SEHNR, CDR2 FQNEAQ (reference sequence). The CDR3 contains 14 residues.

The chain is built from TRBV15 and TRBJ2-5, with TRBD2 matching 9 bases. The CDR3 has 17 amino acids. Unmatched junction bases numbered 9, after V lost 0 bases and J lost 4 bases. Germline V gives CDR1 LNHNV, CDR2 YYDKDF (reference sequence). CDR3 loop: CATSRDRLAGLGETQYF. In nucleotides, the CDR3 is TGTGCCACCAGCAGAGATCGCCTAGCGGGACTGGGAGAGACCCAGTACTTC.

V and J are TRBV2 and TRBJ1-5; D call uncertain. From germline, CDR1 is SNHLY and CDR2 FYNNEI. CDR3 length: 14 residues. Trimming stripped 7 bases from V and 0 bases from J, with 10 bases between. CDR3 sequence (DNA): TGTGCCAGCATGGGCGGGAATAGCAATCAGCCCCAGCATTTT. Translation: CASMGGNSNQPQHF.